These 9 T cell receptor beta chains share one sample of origin, sequenced in a study of shared clonotypes between healthy human individuals. Sequencing was performed with immunoSEQ multiplex PCR; in TCRdb, only in-frame clones are kept and a portion is missing. Among 300,000 to 400,000 clones listed, 70% to 75% were seen once. Sequencing used memory CD4+ T cells sorted from blood. Subset defined: CD45RA-negative fraction. The receptors shown here come from a man younger than 45 in good health.

The rearrangement uses TRBV7-2 and TRBJ2-2; D remains unclear. Trimming took 1 base from V and 5 from J, leaving 5 bases between them. Germline V lookup: CDR1 SGHTA, CDR2 FQGNSA. The length of the CDR3 is 13 residues. The CDR3 DNA sequence: TGTGCCAGCAGCTTAGTACCTACCGGGGAGCTGTTTTTT. Protein: CASSLVPTGELFF.

The rearrangement links TRBV6-1 to TRBJ2-1; 9 bases are a match to TRBD2. V gave up 6 bases and J gave up 4 bases; unmatched junction bases: 4. The CDR3 covers 14 residues. Looked up from germline, CDR1 is MNHNS and CDR2 is SASEGT. DNA for the CDR3: TGTGCCAGCAGGTTAGCGGGAGTATACAATGAGCAGTTCTTC. Residues: CASRLAGVYNEQFF.

The chain employs TRBV28 and TRBJ2-7; 8 bases agree with TRBD2. In germline, CDR1 is MDHEN, CDR2 SYDVKM. The ends lost 6 bases at V and 0 bases at J; junction bases unmatched: 4. This CDR3 spans 14 amino acids. The DNA of the CDR3 is TGTGCCAGCAGCTTAGCGGGGAGCTCCTACGAGCAGTACTTC. The encoded protein is CASSLAGSSYEQYF.

This chain uses TRBV28 with TRBJ1-2; a possible D gene is TRBD1 (5 bases). The germline gives CDR1 MDHEN, CDR2 SYDVKM. The CDR3 totals 12 residues. Trimming took off 7 bases at V and 9 bases at J, with 15 bases between the two ends. CDR3 in amino acids: CASNRRARSYTF. CDR3 in DNA: TGTGCCAGCAATCGCAGGGCCCGGAGCTACACCTTC.

The chain employs TRBV6-5 and TRBJ2-7, with 7 bases lining up with TRBD1. The CDR3 is 14 residues long. V shed 2 bases and J 6 bases; nucleotides not matched to a gene: 7. The germline V gene encodes CDR1 MNHEY and CDR2 SVGAGI. CDR3: CASSYRGRGSEQYF. CDR3 in DNA: TGTGCCAGCAGTTACAGGGGGCGAGGTTCCGAGCAGTACTTC.

Only one count was recorded for this clone. The chain combines TRBV10-3 with TRBJ1-1; no clear D. The CDR3 is made up of 17 amino acids. Germline values: CDR1 ENHRY, CDR2 SYGVKD. V was shortened by 4 bases and J by 2 bases, with 20 bases between the two germline ends. CDR3 region: CAISGSPKYAINTEAFF. The CDR3 bases are TGTGCCATCAGTGGGTCCCCCAAGTACGCCATAAACACTGAAGCTTTCTTT.

This clone was detected ten times or more. The genes are TRBV6-1 and TRBJ2-7; the match to TRBD1 covers 10 bases. The CDR3 runs to 15 residues. CDR1 MNHNS and CDR2 SASEGT come from the germline V gene. After removal of 6 bases from V and 4 bases from J, the junction contained 9 bases not matched to a gene. Here the CDR3 reads CASRHAGQGSYEQYF. For the CDR3, the DNA is TGTGCCAGCAGGCATGCGGGACAGGGGTCTTACGAGCAGTACTTC.

The chain carries TRBV5-6 and TRBJ1-2; D is undetermined. From germline, CDR1 is SGHDT and CDR2 YYEEEE. CDR3 length: 14 residues. V was clipped by 0 bases and J by 2 bases, with 8 bases between them. CDR3 in DNA: TGTGCCAGCAGCTTGGGGGTGTCCAACTATGGCTACACCTTC. The encoded protein is CASSLGVSNYGYTF.

The chain carries TRBV6-1 and TRBJ2-1; 8 positions match TRBD2. V shed 0 bases and J 0 bases; nucleotides not matched to a gene: 13. In germline, CDR1 is MNHNS, CDR2 SASEGT. This CDR3 is 20 amino acids long. Written as DNA, the CDR3 is TGTGCCAGCAGTGAAGCGGACGGGCGTGCGGGAGGTGGCTCCTACAATGAGCAGTTCTTC. Residues: CASSEADGRAGGGSYNEQFF.